This T cell receptor (beta chain) was profiled in a study of blood T cell repertoires in COVID-19. On the study more broadly: Acute-phase and convalescent COVID-19 samples originated in the United States, Italy and Spain. T cells, B-cell-depleted T cells, or PBMCs provided the cDNA or gDNA that served as material.

Original data processing: Nucleated cell number was recorded as an estimate derived from reference gene primer amplification. Measured with immunoSEQ multiplex PCR; TCRdb has only the in-frame clones, and not every one. D and trimming were read from the DNA, whereas the V and J calls and clone size are those reported in that table. The table shows fewer than 300,000 clones, with about 86% occurring only once. The V end lost 5 bases, the J end lost 7 bases, and 15 bases lay between the germline ends. The V gene's germline CDR1 is SGHNT and CDR2 YYREEE (reference sequence). The length of the CDR3 is 14 residues. While infection was still active, Seattle patients were enrolled and then followed longitudinally.

The sample was peripheral blood. The source of this sequence is a woman aged 25-40 years with COVID-19, enrolled during active disease. The rearrangement links TRBV5-4 to TRBJ1-4; D possibly corresponds to TRBD1 (5 bases). For the CDR3, the DNA is TGTGCCAGCAGGCGGGACTACCAAGGTGAAAAACTGTTTTTT. Translating it yields CASRRDYQGEKLFF.